The entry below describes one T cell receptor beta chain. The data are from a study of blood T cell repertoires in COVID-19. In the study overall: Samples representing acute and convalescent COVID-19 were sourced from the United States, Italy and Spain. T cells, B-cell-depleted T cells, or PBMCs supplied cDNA or gDNA.

Per the original data handling: It was from reference gene primer amplification that nucleated cell counts were estimated. Method: immunoSEQ multiplex PCR; TCRdb's copy keeps in-frame clones and lacks some. The DNA was the basis for D and trimming; V, J and clone size are from that table. Of about 90,000 clones listed, about 77% are singletons. Germline V lookup: CDR1 SGHRS, CDR2 YFSETQ. The CDR3 has 11 residues. Between the trimmed V and J ends, which lost 5 bases and 7 bases, there was a span of 7 bases. Material for sequencing was peripheral blood. This clonotype was sampled from a woman of 80 years or more with acute or convalescent COVID-19. The chain recombines TRBV5-1 with TRBJ2-1; D is uncertain. Written as DNA, the CDR3 is TGCGCCAGCAGGGTCGAGAATGAGCAGTTCTTC. Residues: CASRVENEQFF.